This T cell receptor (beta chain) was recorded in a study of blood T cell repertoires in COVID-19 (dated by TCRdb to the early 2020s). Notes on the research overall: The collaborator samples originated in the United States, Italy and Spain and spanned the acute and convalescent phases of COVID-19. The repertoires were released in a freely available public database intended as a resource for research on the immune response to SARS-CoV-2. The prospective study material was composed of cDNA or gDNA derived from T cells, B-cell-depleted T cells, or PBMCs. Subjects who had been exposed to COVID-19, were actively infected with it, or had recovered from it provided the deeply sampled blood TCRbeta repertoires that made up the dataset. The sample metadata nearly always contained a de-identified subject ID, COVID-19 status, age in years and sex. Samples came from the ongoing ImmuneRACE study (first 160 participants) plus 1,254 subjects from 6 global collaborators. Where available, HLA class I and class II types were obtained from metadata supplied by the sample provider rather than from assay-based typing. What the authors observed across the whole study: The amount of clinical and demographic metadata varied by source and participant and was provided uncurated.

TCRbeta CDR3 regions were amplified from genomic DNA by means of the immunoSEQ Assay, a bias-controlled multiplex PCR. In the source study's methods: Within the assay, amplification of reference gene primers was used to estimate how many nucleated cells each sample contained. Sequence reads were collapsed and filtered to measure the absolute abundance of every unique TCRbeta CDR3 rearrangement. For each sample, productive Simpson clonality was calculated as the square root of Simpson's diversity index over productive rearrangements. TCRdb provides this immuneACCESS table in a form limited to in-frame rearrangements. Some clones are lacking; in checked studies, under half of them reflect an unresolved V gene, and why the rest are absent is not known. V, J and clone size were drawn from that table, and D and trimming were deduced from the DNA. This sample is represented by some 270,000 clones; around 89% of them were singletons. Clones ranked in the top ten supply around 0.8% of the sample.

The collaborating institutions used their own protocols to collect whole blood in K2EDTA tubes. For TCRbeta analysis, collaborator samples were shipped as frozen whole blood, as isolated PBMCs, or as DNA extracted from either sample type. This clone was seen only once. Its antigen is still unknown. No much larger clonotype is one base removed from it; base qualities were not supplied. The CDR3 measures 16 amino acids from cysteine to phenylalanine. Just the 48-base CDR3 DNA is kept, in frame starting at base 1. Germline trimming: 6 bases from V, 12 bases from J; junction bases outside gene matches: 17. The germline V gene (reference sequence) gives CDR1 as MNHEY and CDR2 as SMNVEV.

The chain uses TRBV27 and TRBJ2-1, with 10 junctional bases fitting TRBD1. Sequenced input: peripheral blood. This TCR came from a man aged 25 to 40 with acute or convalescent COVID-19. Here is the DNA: TGTGCCAGCAGCCGTACCGGGACAGGGGCGTTCGGACCGCAGTTCTTC. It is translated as CASSRTGTGAFGPQFF.